This T cell receptor beta chain was sequenced in a study of T cells in Graves' hyperthyroidism and ophthalmopathy. Amplified regions were TCR beta CDR3 sequences from RNA transcripts. The primer set for the first-round RT-PCR of the TCR CDR3 was HTBI. TCRdb fed the multiplex PCR reads into MiXCR, producing one record per CDR3 protein. The repertoire has about 690,000 distinct CDR3 sequences, about 18% of them found once; the top ten carry 15% to 19%. For Graves' hyperthyroidism to be stable, ophthalmopathy could not progress within 18 months. The study, taken as a whole, reports: Model predictions of ophthalmopathy came a median approximately 6.5 months before onset.

The table lists this clonotype with many counts. Its antigen is unknown. Material: blood. This receptor was identified in a man aged 45-65 years with Graves' hyperthyroidism.

The CDR3 reads CATSRGLAGSTDTQYF. CDR3 sequence (DNA): TGTGCCACCAGCCGGGGACTAGCGGGTTCCACAGATACGCAGTATTTT. V gene TRBV15 combines with J gene TRBJ2-3; 12 nucleotides match TRBD2. J gave up 2 bases and V 5 bases, and 5 bases lay outside the gene matches. Germline CDR1 and CDR2: LNHNV and YYDKDF (reference sequence). The CDR3 runs 16 residues.